What follows are 26 T cell receptor beta chains derived from one specimen sequenced in a study of immune aging and cytomegalovirus after organ transplant. Time point defined: five sample-tagged time points from pre-transplant (day -1) to day 368 post-transplant, pooled. These receptors' targets are unknown. Cells were captured in microwells, and libraries were made with BD Rhapsody targeted mRNA and AbSeq chemistry. Using its own MiXCR run on the single-cell sequencing reads, TCRdb lists one record per CDR3 protein. Of tens of thousands of distinct CDR3 sequences in the sample, 36% were seen once. Sequences were derived from CMV peptide-activated CD4+ and CD8+ T cells sorted from blood, sampled at five time points, pooled. Regarding subset: sorted CD8+CD137+ and CD4+CD154+ T cells after about 12 h CMV IE-1 peptide stimulation. Receptor source: a female donor who had a heart transplant and CMV viremia.

The chain uses TRBV10-3 and TRBJ2-1, with TRBD2 matching over 11 bases. The germline CDR1 and CDR2 sequences are ENHRY and SYGVKD. Germline trimming cut 3 bases from V and 1 base from J; bases unmatched to any gene: 2. The CDR3 is 16 residues long. The CDR3 is CAISDASGRSYNEQFF. The CDR3 region has the DNA TGTGCCATCAGTGACGCTAGCGGGAGGTCCTACAATGAGCAGTTCTTC.

This clonotype qualifies as medium-sized. The V call is TRBV18, the J call TRBJ2-5, with a possible D match to TRBD2 (5 bases). Germline loops: CDR1 KGHSH, CDR2 LQKENI. The ends were cut back, 6 bases at V and 5 bases at J, with 19 bases in the middle. This CDR3 has 15 residues. CDR3 protein: CASSIAGQRGETQYF. The CDR3, as DNA: TGTGCCAGCTCGATAGCCGGTCAACGCGGGGAGACCCAGTACTTC. The full variable domain, in which reference TRBV18 and TRBJ2-5 provide the parts outside the CDR3, is NAGVMQNPRHLVRRRGQEARLRCSPMKGHSHVYWYRQLPEEGLKFMVYLQKENIIDESGMPKERFSAEFPKEGPSILRIQQVVRGDSAAYFCASSIAGQRGETQYFGPGTRLLVL.

There are a few counts of this clonotype. The gene calls are TRBV5-1 and TRBJ2-3, with TRBD2 matching 7 bases. Germline loops: CDR1 SGHRS, CDR2 YFSETQ. This CDR3 has 20 amino acids. Trimming took 10 bases from V and 7 from J; bases not matched to a gene: 33. The CDR3 sequence: CADSLALNFGRERFEHTQYF. CDR3 coding DNA: TGCGCCGACAGCTTGGCCTTGAATTTCGGGCGGGAGCGCTTCGAGCATACGCAGTATTTT.

The chain's CDR3 is CASSLMGRFDYGYTF. CDR3 bases: TGTGCCAGCAGTTTAATGGGACGATTCGACTATGGCTACACCTTC. The V gene is TRBV27, the J gene TRBJ1-2; maybe TRBD1 (5 bases). Per the germline V gene, CDR1 is MNHEY and CDR2 is SMNVEV (reference sequence). Deletions cut 2 bases from V and 3 bases from J, with 13 bases between. This CDR3 comprises 15 residues.

For this clonotype: The CDR3 carries no conserved terminal phenylalanine or tryptophan, so it likely arises from a read error. The chain links TRBV18 to TRBJ2-7, with D possibly TRBD2 on 6 matching bases. Germline CDR1 is KGHSH and CDR2 is LQKENI. This CDR3 has 17 amino acids. V lost 0 bases, J lost 0 bases, and 15 bases lay in between. The CDR3 is CASSPPGGGGTSYEQYS. The DNA of the CDR3 is TGTGCCAGCTCACCACCCGGGGGAGGCGGGACCTCCTACGAGCAGTACTCC.

The chain recombines TRBV14 with TRBJ1-4; D is uncertain. Germline values: CDR1 SGHDN, CDR2 FVKESK. This CDR3 has 15 amino acids. The V gene lost 1 base and the J gene lost 0 bases, with 6 bases spanning the gap. CDR3 nucleotides: TGTGCCAGCAGCCAAGTCTTATCAACTAATGAAAAACTGTTTTTT. This translates into CASSQVLSTNEKLFF.

The chain carries TRBV12-3 or TRBV12-4 and TRBJ1-1; no firm D call. This CDR3 is 14 amino acids long. Trimming left V 6 bases short and J 0 bases short, with 11 bases between. The CDR3 sequence is CASSEAAMNTEAFF. Written as DNA, the CDR3 is TGTGCCAGCAGCGAAGCCGCCATGAACACTGAAGCTTTCTTT.

This clonotype was observed a handful of times. The chain uses TRBV28 and TRBJ2-3, with no clear D. Trimming removed 8 bases at V and 2 bases at J, with 11 bases between. CDR3 length: 13 amino acids. CDR1 and CDR2 (germline): MDHEN, SYDVKM. The CDR3 sequence: CASWQEYTDTQYF. Here the CDR3 DNA reads TGTGCCAGCTGGCAGGAATACACAGATACGCAGTATTTT.

The CDR3 loop is CASSFLDPYEQYF. In DNA, the CDR3 is TGTGCCAGCAGTTTCTTGGATCCCTACGAGCAGTACTTC. This chain uses TRBV27 with TRBJ2-7; the D is unclear. The CDR3 consists of 13 residues. Trimming shortened V by 3 bases and J by 2 bases, and 8 bases separated the two germline ends. Germline-derived CDR1 and CDR2 are MNHEY and SMNVEV (reference sequence).

This clonotype is medium-sized in the sample. The chain employs TRBV3-1 and TRBJ2-2; D call uncertain. The V gene's germline CDR1 is LGHDT and CDR2 YNNKEL (reference sequence). The CDR3 runs to 13 residues. The V gene lost 1 base and the J gene lost 4 bases, with 4 bases spanning the gap. The DNA of the CDR3 is TGTGCCAGCAGCCAAGTGGGCACCGGGGAGCTGTTTTTT. The encoded protein is CASSQVGTGELFF.

This clonotype has a count of ten or more. The rearrangement links TRBV7-2 to TRBJ1-2, with 8 bases lining up with TRBD1. Trimming cost V 2 bases and J 8 bases; bases outside gene matches: 7. The CDR3 is 14 residues long. Germline V gene sequence: CDR1 SGHTA, CDR2 FQGNSA. CDR3 nucleotide sequence: TGTGCCAGCAGCTTATCAACAGGGGGAGGCGGCTACACCTTC. Its protein product is CASSLSTGGGGYTF.

There are a few counts of this clonotype. V gene TRBV3-1 combines with J gene TRBJ2-2; D not resolved. Trimming stripped 5 bases from V and 6 bases from J, with 4 bases between. Germline V gives CDR1 LGHDT, CDR2 YNNKEL (reference sequence). The CDR3 covers 11 residues. In DNA, the CDR3 is TGTGCCAGCAGCTGGTCCGGGGAGCTGTTTTTT. It is translated as CASSWSGELFF.

On this clonotype: A far larger clone is one base from this, pointing to a likely read error. V gene TRBV5-7 combines with J gene TRBJ2-3; 13 bases are shared with TRBD2. TRBV5-7 is identified as an open reading frame with a role that is uncertain. V lost 7 bases to trimming and J lost 1 base; unmatched junction nucleotides: 12. The CDR3 runs to 18 residues. CDR3 loop: CASASGTSGNVGTDTQYF. The CDR3 DNA reads TGTGCCAGCGCATCCGGGACTAGCGGGAATGTTGGCACAGATACGCAGTATTTT.

This clonotype was found a few times. The V gene is TRBV7-3, the J gene TRBJ2-5; 11 bases match TRBD1. Germline trimming cut 5 bases from V and 5 bases from J; bases unmatched to any gene: 7. This CDR3 has 15 amino acids. Germline V CDR1 and CDR2: SGHTA, FQGTGA. This CDR3 reads CASSPDRGRGETQYF. DNA of the CDR3: TGTGCCAGCAGCCCGGACAGGGGGCGCGGGGAGACCCAGTACTTC.

In its sample, this clonotype ranks as medium-sized. V and J are TRBV27 and TRBJ2-3; TRBD1 matches 9 bases. This CDR3 has 15 residues. With V trimmed by 6 bases and J by 2 bases, 6 bases remained unmatched. Germline loops: CDR1 MNHEY, CDR2 SMNVEV (reference sequence). In DNA, the CDR3 is TGTGCCAGCAGCGGACAGGGGACGATCACAGATACGCAGTATTTT. The encoded protein is CASSGQGTITDTQYF.

The chain carries TRBV12-3 or TRBV12-4 and TRBJ1-2, with 7 bases lining up with TRBD1. This CDR3 contains 14 residues. The ends lost 6 bases at V and 4 bases at J; junction bases unmatched: 8. The CDR3, as DNA: TGTGCCAGCAGCCCGGGGACAGCACCCTATGGCTACACCTTC. Translated, it gives CASSPGTAPYGYTF.

At least ten counts were recorded for this clonotype. The chain combines TRBV10-1 with TRBJ1-1, with TRBD1 as a possible D gene (6 bases). Trimming cost V 8 bases and J 6 bases, with 10 bases left between them. This CDR3 contains 11 residues. The germline V gene has CDR1 WNHNN and CDR2 SYGVQD (reference sequence). Here the CDR3 DNA reads TGCGCCAGCCCCGCAGGGGCTGAAGCTTTCTTT. It codes for CASPAGAEAFF.

This clonotype occurred many times. The germline gene is not matched at one end of the junction; a read error may be the cause. The gene calls are TRBV6-5 and TRBJ1-5; D is ambiguous. The CDR3 has 12 residues. Per germline, CDR1 MNHEY and CDR2 SVGAGI. CDR3: CASSYAGQAQRF. Here the CDR3 DNA reads TGTGCCAGCAGTTATGCTGGCCAAGCCCAGCGTTTT.

The chain is built from TRBV6-6 and TRBJ1-5; D call uncertain. From germline, CDR1 is MNHNY and CDR2 SVGAGI (reference sequence). This CDR3 is built from 12 residues. Trimming left V 7 bases short and J 4 bases short, with 8 bases between. The CDR3 is CASTEGNQPQHF. The CDR3, as DNA: TGTGCCAGCACCGAGGGAAATCAGCCCCAGCATTTT.

The chain combines TRBV24-1 with TRBJ2-5; the D call may be TRBD1 or TRBD2 (6 bases each). Germline V gene data show CDR1 as KGHDR and CDR2 as SFDVKD. The CDR3 is made up of 20 amino acids. Trimming took 3 bases from V and 5 from J, leaving 30 bases between them. CDR3 sequence: CATSDRTVEPRGYATETQYF. As DNA, the CDR3 is TGTGCCACCAGTGATCGGACAGTAGAGCCCCGGGGGTACGCCACGGAGACCCAGTACTTC.

By proportion, this clonotype is medium-sized. V gene TRBV19 combines with J gene TRBJ2-7, with D unresolved. This CDR3 has 13 residues. Germline assignment: CDR1 LNHDA and CDR2 SQIVND (reference sequence). V lost 5 bases to trimming and J lost 3 bases, with 11 bases between them. CDR3 nucleotide sequence: TGTGCCAGTAGTTACGACCGTGACTACGAGCAGTACTTC. This codes for CASSYDRDYEQYF.

This clonotype was counted at least ten times. This sequence joins TRBV2 and TRBJ2-3; unclear D gene. The CDR3 is 14 amino acids. Germline V gives CDR1 SNHLY, CDR2 FYNNEI. V was pared by 3 bases and J by 1 base, with 8 bases between. CDR3 DNA: TGTGCCAGCAGTGATAGGGCTCGCACAGATACGCAGTATTTT. Its protein is CASSDRARTDTQYF. The variable domain in full, completed from reference TRBV2 and TRBJ2-3, reads EPEVTQTPSHQVTQMGQEVILRCVPISNHLYFYWYRQILGQKVEFLVSFYNNEISEKSEIFDDQFSVERPDGSNFTLKIRSTKLEDSAMYFCASSDRARTDTQYFGPGTRLTVL.

The sample holds a few counts of this clonotype. The V call is TRBV18, the J call TRBJ2-1; no reliable D call. This CDR3 region has 16 residues. V was clipped by 5 bases and J by 0 bases, with 14 bases between them. CDR1 is KGHSH, CDR2 LQKENI, per germline. In nucleotides, the CDR3 is TGTGCCAGCTCATCCTCCCCCCCGAGCTCCTACAATGAGCAGTTCTTC. Translated: CASSSSPPSSYNEQFF. Full variable domain (missing parts from reference TRBV18 and TRBJ2-1): NAGVMQNPRHLVRRRGQEARLRCSPMKGHSHVYWYRQLPEEGLKFMVYLQKENIIDESGMPKERFSAEFPKEGPSILRIQQVVRGDSAAYFCASSSSPPSSYNEQFFGPGTRLTVL.

The chain links TRBV7-9 to TRBJ2-3; D gene unclear. The CDR3 is 15 amino acids. Trimming shortened V by 4 bases and J by 0 bases, and 11 bases separated the two germline ends. Germline assignment: CDR1 SEHNR and CDR2 FQNEAQ (reference sequence). The CDR3 spells CASSSAFTSTDTQYF. In nucleotides, the CDR3 is TGTGCCAGCAGCTCCGCCTTTACTAGCACAGATACGCAGTATTTT.

The chain combines TRBV27 with TRBJ2-2, with D possibly matching TRBD1 (6 bases). Deletions cut 5 bases from V and 7 bases from J, with 14 bases between. The CDR3 runs to 14 residues. Germline-derived CDR1 and CDR2 are MNHEY and SMNVEV (reference sequence). CDR3 residues: CASSPQGFNGELFF. The CDR3 region has the DNA TGTGCCAGCAGTCCCCAGGGGTTCAACGGGGAGCTGTTTTTT.

This clonotype has a count of ten or more. The chain uses TRBV5-1 and TRBJ2-2; the D gene is possibly TRBD1 (7 bases). CDR3 size: 15 residues. Trimming removed 1 base from V and 6 bases from J, with 13 bases in between. The germline V gene encodes CDR1 SGHRS and CDR2 YFSETQ. CDR3 nucleotide sequence: TGCGCCAGCAGCTTGACTACAGGGGAGGCCGGGGAGCTGTTTTTT. Translation gives CASSLTTGEAGELFF.